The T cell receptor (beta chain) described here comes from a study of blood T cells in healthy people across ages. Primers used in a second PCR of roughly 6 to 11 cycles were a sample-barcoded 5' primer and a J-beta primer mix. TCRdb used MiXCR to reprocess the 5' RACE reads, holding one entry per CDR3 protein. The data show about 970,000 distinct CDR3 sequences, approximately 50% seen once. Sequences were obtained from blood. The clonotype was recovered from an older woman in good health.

CDR3 DNA sequence: TGCAGCATTAGGGCGGGGACCACCTACGAGCAGTACTTC. Its translation is CSIRAGTTYEQYF. This chain uses TRBV29-1 with TRBJ2-7; D is perhaps TRBD2 (6 bases). Germline V gives CDR1 SQVTM, CDR2 ANQGSEA. This CDR3 comprises 13 residues. Trimming took 8 bases from V and 2 from J, leaving 16 bases between them.